A selection of T cell receptor beta chains follows, all from one sample in a study of shared clonotypes between healthy human individuals. The protocol was immunoSEQ multiplex PCR, while the TCRdb copy is restricted to in-frame clones and leaves out a portion. Of around 2.1 million clones listed, 90% to 97% are singletons. The sample consisted of naive CD4+ T cells sorted from blood. These receptors were obtained from a man between 18 and 29 years old in good health. Each CDR3 is given with its conserved first and last residue. D genes are given only for firm matches. Clone size is shown for a subset of rows, as once, few, many or a class of expanded clone.

>TRBD1|16|TRBJ1-4|-|TRBV5-1
CASSLGTGGFEEKLFF
TGCGCCAGCAGCTTGGGGACAGGGGGTTTCGAGGAAAAACTGTTTTTT
>-|15|TRBJ2-5|-|TRBV27
CASSPWEGARETQYF
TGTGCCAGCAGCCCCTGGGAGGGGGCGCGAGAGACCCAGTACTTC
>TRBD1|13|TRBJ2-7|-|TRBV7-6
CARTGQGSYEQYF
TGTGCCAGAACGGGACAGGGGTCGTACGAGCAGTACTTC
>TRBD1|15|TRBJ1-2|-|TRBV6-6
CASSYFQTGDYGYTF
TGTGCCAGCAGTTACTTCCAGACAGGGGACTATGGCTACACCTTC
>TRBD1|17|TRBJ1-2|-|TRBV19
CASSSTGTGVDSYGYTF
TGTGCCAGTAGTAGCACCGGGACAGGGGTGGACTCGTATGGCTACACCTTC
>-|17|TRBJ2-1|once|TRBV18
CASSPQRVASSYNEQFF
TGTGCCAGCTCACCCCAAAGAGTGGCGTCCTCCTACAATGAGCAGTTCTTC
>TRBD2|15|TRBJ2-3|-|TRBV11-1
CASSQAGGYTDTQYF
TGTGCCAGCAGCCAAGCGGGGGGGTACACAGATACGCAGTATTTT
>-|15|TRBJ1-5|once|TRBV28
CASWYVGAGNQPQHF
TGTGCCAGCTGGTATGTCGGGGCAGGCAATCAGCCCCAGCATTTT
>-|13|TRBJ2-7|-|TRBV5-1
CASSRDLIDEQYF
TGCGCCAGCAGCCGGGACTTAATCGACGAGCAGTACTTC
>TRBD1|12|TRBJ1-2|-|TRBV29-1
CSVTGGEYGYTF
TGCAGCGTAACAGGGGGGGAATATGGCTACACCTTC
>-|17|TRBJ2-4|-|TRBV5-1
CASSLAVGMGAKNIQYF
TGCGCCAGCAGCTTGGCGGTGGGGATGGGGGCCAAAAACATTCAGTACTTC
>TRBD2|17|TRBJ2-1|-|TRBV6-4
CASSAELAGGPSNEQFF
TGTGCCAGCAGTGCCGAACTAGCGGGGGGGCCGAGTAATGAGCAGTTCTTC
>-|14|TRBJ2-2|-|TRBV18
CASSPPEKGPPLFF
TGTGCCAGCTCACCACCGGAGAAGGGACCCCCGCTGTTTTTT
>-|16|TRBJ1-1|-|TRBV4-3
CASSQDLNREFTEAFF
TGCGCCAGCAGCCAAGATCTAAACAGGGAGTTCACTGAAGCTTTCTTT
>TRBD1|15|TRBJ1-1|-|TRBV2
CASRRQGNMNTEAFF
TGTGCCAGCAGACGACAGGGTAACATGAACACTGAAGCTTTCTTT
>TRBD2|16|TRBJ2-7|-|TRBV7-6
CASSKGLAGASAEQYF
TGTGCCAGCAGCAAAGGACTAGCGGGAGCATCCGCCGAGCAGTACTTC
>-|14|TRBJ2-3|-|TRBV7-2
CASSRRLPGDTQYF
TGTGCCAGCAGCCGCAGACTACCTGGAGATACGCAGTATTTT
>-|17|TRBJ1-6|-|TRBV19
CASSIRAVDSYNSPLHF
TGTGCCAGTAGTATAAGGGCGGTCGACTCCTATAATTCACCCCTCCACTTT
>-|12|TRBJ2-5|-|TRBV6-6
CASRFMRETQYF
TGTGCCAGCAGATTCATGAGGGAGACCCAGTACTTC
>TRBD2|14|TRBJ2-7|-|TRBV19
CASSIGGGEGEQYF
TGTGCCAGTAGTATTGGTGGCGGGGAGGGGGAGCAGTACTTC
>-|15|TRBJ2-7|-|TRBV11-2
CASSLSATISYEQYF
TGTGCCAGCAGCCTCAGCGCGACGATAAGCTACGAGCAGTACTTC
>TRBD1|13|TRBJ1-2|-|TRBV7-9
CASSSGQGASYTF
TGTGCCAGCAGCTCGGGACAGGGCGCGAGCTACACCTTC
>-|16|TRBJ2-7|-|TRBV5-1
CASSLDRTAESYEQYF
TGCGCCAGCAGCTTGGACCGGACAGCGGAGTCCTACGAGCAGTACTTC
>TRBD2|12|TRBJ2-4|-|TRBV12-5
CASAGEGNIQYF
TGTGCTAGTGCGGGGGAGGGAAACATTCAGTACTTC
>TRBD2|15|TRBJ2-7|-|TRBV28
CASSLLAGVAYEQYF
TGTGCCAGCAGTTTATTAGCGGGGGTGGCCTACGAGCAGTACTTC
>TRBD1|14|TRBJ2-3|-|TRBV2
CASRQGQGPDTQYF
TGTGCCAGTCGACAGGGACAGGGACCAGATACGCAGTATTTT
>TRBD1|15|TRBJ1-4|-|TRBV6-1
CASFWTGATNEKLFF
TGTGCCAGCTTTTGGACAGGGGCCACTAATGAAAAACTGTTTTTT
>-|16|TRBJ2-2|-|TRBV9
CASNVNGQGGTGELFF
TGTGCCAGCAACGTAAATGGGCAGGGGGGCACCGGGGAGCTGTTTTTT
>TRBD2|14|TRBJ2-7|-|TRBV11-2
CASSSGRSISEQYF
TGTGCCAGCAGCTCCGGGAGGTCCATCTCCGAGCAGTACTTC
>TRBD2|15|TRBJ2-1|-|TRBV10-3
CAISDGLAGDNEQFF
TGTGCCATCAGTGACGGACTAGCGGGGGACAATGAGCAGTTCTTC
>-|14|TRBJ2-3|-|TRBV12-2
CASRRGQITDTQYF
TGTGCAAGTCGCCGCGGACAGATCACAGATACGCAGTATTTT
>-|14|TRBJ2-5|-|TRBV2
CASTLQGGQETQYF
TGTGCCAGCACCCTGCAAGGGGGTCAAGAGACCCAGTACTTC
>-|14|TRBJ2-5|-|TRBV5-4
CASSPPNREETQYF
TGTGCCAGCAGCCCGCCGAACAGGGAAGAGACCCAGTACTTC
>-|12|TRBJ2-3|-|TRBV19
CASSWTADTQYF
TGTGCCAGTAGTTGGACAGCGGATACGCAGTATTTT
>TRBD1|14|TRBJ1-1|-|TRBV9
CASSVGIGDSEAFF
TGTGCCAGCAGCGTGGGGATTGGGGACAGTGAAGCTTTCTTT
>TRBD2|15|TRBJ2-1|-|TRBV9
CASSVVAGGYNEQFF
TGTGCCAGCAGCGTAGTAGCGGGGGGATACAATGAGCAGTTCTTC
>TRBD2|16|TRBJ2-3|once|TRBV10-2
CASSDPRGGRSDTQYF
TGCGCCAGCAGTGATCCACGGGGGGGCCGATCAGATACGCAGTATTTT
>TRBD1|14|TRBJ1-4|-|TRBV6-1
CASSVDRVYEKLFF
TGTGCCAGCAGCGTGGACAGGGTATATGAAAAACTGTTTTTT